This T cell receptor beta chain was recorded in a study of T cell repertoires in cytomegalovirus infection. For the study at large: An indication of both CMV infection and matching HLA type came from public TCR beta signatures. General study results and limits: Ex vivo, HLA-C-restricted CMV-specific TCR beta clonotypes prevailed over the rest of the response.

This CDR3 is 12 amino acids long. Using its own MiXCR run on the reads, TCRdb lists one record per CDR3 protein. The data contain some 320,000 distinct CDR3 sequences, more than 9% of them singletons. This clonotype has more than one count but fewer than ten. The antigen remains unidentified. The junction and the germline gene differ at one end; a read error may be behind it. The sequenced material came from PBMCs. V usage is TRBV5-3 and J usage is TRBJ2-3; D is ambiguous. TRBV5-3 is an open reading frame whose function is uncertain. The receptor was derived from a human donor in good health (CMV status not recorded). Some clones in this sample may be carry-over from other donors' samples. The CDR3 DNA is TGTGCCAGCAGCTTGTGGGCAGATACGCAGTATTTT. The encoded protein is CASSLWADTQYF.